Shown below are 20 T cell receptor beta chains from a single sample sequenced in a study of shared clonotypes between healthy human individuals. Sequenced by immunoSEQ multiplex PCR; TCRdb stores in-frame clones only, minus some. The table shows 950,000 to 1,300,000 clones, with about 74% occurring only once. Input material: memory CD4+ T cells sorted from blood. Subset here: CD45RA-negative fraction. The receptors originated from a man younger than 35 in good health.

The chain combines TRBV6-4 with TRBJ2-2; D is uncertain. V lost 6 bases and J lost 4, with 9 bases in between. Per the germline V gene, CDR1 is MRHNA and CDR2 is SNTAGT. The CDR3 sequence is 13 residues long. CDR3: CASSPRTTGELFF. CDR3 DNA sequence: TGTGCCAGCAGCCCGCGGACCACCGGGGAGCTGTTTTTT.

The chain uses TRBV10-2 and TRBJ2-6; D might be TRBD2 (5 bases). The CDR3 has 14 amino acids. Per the germline V gene, CDR1 is WSHSY and CDR2 is SAAADI. Trimming removed 6 bases at V and 2 bases at J, with 8 bases between. The CDR3 protein is CASRFGAGANVLTF. In DNA, the CDR3 is TGCGCCAGCAGATTCGGGGCTGGGGCCAACGTCCTGACTTTC.

The rearrangement uses TRBV6-6 and TRBJ2-1; no clear D gene. Germline V gives CDR1 MNHNY, CDR2 SVGAGI (reference sequence). This CDR3 spans 12 amino acids. V shed 7 bases and J shed 5 bases, with 9 bases lying between them. The CDR3 sequence: CASTARNNEQFF. The CDR3 DNA reads TGTGCCAGCACGGCTAGAAACAATGAGCAGTTCTTC.

The chain uses TRBV6-1 and TRBJ1-1; D ambiguous. This CDR3 contains 12 residues. Between the trimmed V and J ends, which lost 6 bases and 2 bases, there was a span of 7 bases. In germline, CDR1 is MNHNS, CDR2 SASEGT. This chain's CDR3 is CASRERNTEAFF. The CDR3 DNA reads as TGTGCCAGCAGGGAACGCAACACTGAAGCTTTCTTT.

The gene calls are TRBV28 and TRBJ2-3, with 10 bases matching TRBD2. There are 15 residues in the CDR3. Germline CDR1 and CDR2: MDHEN and SYDVKM. The V gene end was trimmed by 2 bases and the J gene end by 7 bases; junction bases not matched to a gene: 6. The CDR3 reads CASSLVAGGLYTQYF. The CDR3 bases are TGTGCCAGCAGTTTAGTAGCGGGGGGACTTTATACGCAGTATTTT.

The chain is built from TRBV30 and TRBJ2-2; 8 bases are a match to TRBD1. Trimming at V came to 6 bases and at J to 6 bases, leaving 15 bases not matched to a gene. The CDR3 runs 16 residues. Germline V CDR1 and CDR2: GTSNPN, SVGIG (reference sequence). DNA of the CDR3: TGTGCCTGTAATAGAAGGACAGGGCAGGTAGCCGGGGAGCTGTTTTTT. This sequence encodes CACNRRTGQVAGELFF.

This clone showed up just a few times. This chain connects TRBV5-6 to TRBJ2-3, with D unclear. Trimming stripped 5 bases from V and 5 bases from J, with 12 bases between. This CDR3 is 13 amino acids long. CDR1 SGHDT and CDR2 YYEEEE come from the germline V gene. CDR3 loop: CASRLPVGDTQYF. CDR3 DNA: TGTGCCAGCAGACTTCCCGTGGGAGATACGCAGTATTTT.

The V and J genes are TRBV5-5 and TRBJ1-2, with D possibly being TRBD1 (6 bases). Trimming took off 3 bases at V and 3 bases at J, with 12 bases between the two ends. This CDR3 is 14 amino acids long. CDR1 is SGHKS and CDR2 is YYEKEE in the germline V gene (reference sequence). In nucleotides, the CDR3 is TGTGCCAGCAGCTCCCGGAAGGGGGACTATGGCTACACCTTC. This sequence encodes CASSSRKGDYGYTF. Full variable domain (outside the CDR3, taken from reference TRBV5-5 and TRBJ1-2): DAGVTQSPTHLIKTRGQQVTLRCSPISGHKSVSWYQQVLGQGPQFIFQYYEKEERGRGNFPDRFSARQFPNYSSELNVNALLLGDSALYLCASSSRKGDYGYTFGSGTRLTVV.

Comment on this clone: Other DNA sequences from this sample encode an identical CDR3 as well. V gene TRBV18 combines with J gene TRBJ1-1, with 7 bases lining up with TRBD1. Germline lookup yields CDR1 KGHSH and CDR2 LQKENI. V was clipped by 4 bases and J by 1 base; unmatched bases: 3. The CDR3 has 14 residues. CDR3 loop: CASSQGAGNTEAFF. CDR3 coding DNA: TGTGCCAGCTCACAGGGGGCGGGGAACACTGAAGCTTTCTTT.

The genes are TRBV19 and TRBJ1-2, with 8 bases matching TRBD1. The J segment lost 0 bases and the V segment lost 1 base, leaving 13 bases of the junction unmatched. The CDR3 consists of 19 residues. CDR1 and CDR2 (germline): LNHDA, SQIVND (reference sequence). DNA of the CDR3: TGTGCCAGTAGTATAGTCTTCATTAGGGGGACAGGCACTAACTATGGCTACACCTTC. Translating gives CASSIVFIRGTGTNYGYTF. The variable domain in full, with the rest retrieved from reference TRBV19 and TRBJ1-2, is DGGITQSPKYLFRKEGQNVTLSCEQNLNHDAMYWYRQDPGQGLRLIYYSQIVNDFQKGDIAEGYSVSREKKESFPLTVTSAQKNPTAFYLCASSIVFIRGTGTNYGYTFGSGTRLTVV.

To note about this clone: Other DNA sequences in this sample translate to the same CDR3. This chain links TRBV6-1 with TRBJ2-3; 9 bases agree with TRBD1. The CDR3 is 15 residues long. Germline assignment: CDR1 MNHNS and CDR2 SASEGT. The junction had 5 bases not matched to a gene; V was cut back by 6 bases and J by 1 base. CDR3 DNA: TGTGCCAGCAGGGCGGGACAGGGCCGCACAGATACGCAGTATTTT. Encoded protein: CASRAGQGRTDTQYF.

Written as DNA, the CDR3 is TGTGCCAGCAGCCCGGGACTAGCGGGATTCACAGATACGCAGTATTTT. This encodes CASSPGLAGFTDTQYF. This chain uses TRBV2 with TRBJ2-3; TRBD2 matches 13 bases. This CDR3 spans 16 amino acids. Unmatched junction bases numbered 5, after V lost 6 bases and J lost 2 bases. The V gene's germline CDR1 is SNHLY and CDR2 FYNNEI. Full variable domain (missing parts from reference TRBV2 and TRBJ2-3): EPEVTQTPSHQVTQMGQEVILRCVPISNHLYFYWYRQILGQKVEFLVSFYNNEISEKSEIFDDQFSVERPDGSNFTLKIRSTKLEDSAMYFCASSPGLAGFTDTQYFGPGTRLTVL.

The CDR3 bases are TGTGCCAGCAGCCAGAACAGGGAGGGCATTCAGTACTTC. Amino acid sequence: CASSQNREGIQYF. The rearrangement joins TRBV5-4 to TRBJ2-4; TRBD2 might be the D (7 bases). CDR1 SGHNT and CDR2 YYREEE come from the germline V gene (reference sequence). Deletions cut 4 bases from V and 9 bases from J, with 14 bases between. This CDR3 has 13 amino acids.

Notes on this clone: Because it lacks the conserved phenylalanine or tryptophan at the end, this CDR3 is likely a read error. The chain joins TRBV7-9 to TRBJ2-7; 8 bases fit TRBD2. Germline CDR1 is SEHNR and CDR2 is FQNEAQ (reference sequence). V trimming: 5 bases; J trimming: 0 bases; junction bases outside the gene matches: 3. This CDR3 spans 14 amino acids. Written as DNA, the CDR3 is TGTGCCAGCAGCGCGGGACTAGACTCCTACGAGCAGTACCTC. This codes for CASSAGLDSYEQYL.

This clone showed up just a few times. This rearrangement joins TRBV10-3 to TRBJ2-7, with a possible D match to TRBD2 (7 bases). The germline V and J ends were trimmed by 10 bases and 4 bases, with 20 bases remaining between them. This CDR3 comprises 14 residues. Germline assignment: CDR1 ENHRY and CDR2 SYGVKD. The CDR3 DNA follows: TGTGCCAGCATTAGGGGGGGCGGTATTTACGAGCAGTACTTC. Protein product: CASIRGGGIYEQYF.

The rearrangement joins TRBV7-9 to TRBJ2-5, with D maybe TRBD1 (5 bases). V was pared by 5 bases and J by 0 bases, with 19 bases between. In germline, CDR1 is SEHNR, CDR2 FQNEAQ (reference sequence). CDR3 length: 17 amino acids. CDR3 sequence (DNA): TGTGCCAGCAGCCGATGGTTGGGGCCGTTGAACCAAGAGACCCAGTACTTC. This sequence encodes CASSRWLGPLNQETQYF.

The CDR3 loop is CASSLGTVMNTEAFF. In nucleotides, the CDR3 is TGTGCCAGCAGCTTAGGGACAGTCATGAACACTGAAGCTTTCTTT. This chain uses TRBV7-8 with TRBJ1-1, with D tentatively TRBD1 (6 bases). The CDR3 runs to 15 residues. The V gene lost 1 base and the J gene lost 0 bases, with 9 bases spanning the gap. The germline gives CDR1 SGHVS, CDR2 FQNEAQ.

CDR3 residues: CASSQEAASGPSSSGANVLTF. In nucleotides, the CDR3 is TGCGCCAGCAGCCAAGAAGCGGCTAGCGGGCCCTCGAGCTCTGGGGCCAACGTCCTGACTTTC. The genes are TRBV4-3 and TRBJ2-6; 8 nucleotides match TRBD2. The CDR3 sequence is 21 residues long. Germline V gives CDR1 LGHNA, CDR2 YSLEER. V lost 0 bases, J lost 0 bases, and 13 bases stayed unmatched.

The CDR3 region has the DNA TGTGCCAGCAGTCACGAGAGGAGGAACACTGAAGCTTTCTTT. Amino acids: CASSHERRNTEAFF. This sequence joins TRBV28 and TRBJ1-1; D remains unclear. CDR1 is MDHEN, CDR2 SYDVKM, per germline. The V end lost 5 bases, the J end lost 1 base, and 11 bases lay between the germline ends. CDR3 length: 14 amino acids.

The chain links TRBV30 to TRBJ2-1; 9 bases fit TRBD2. The CDR3 length is 14 residues. Germline CDR1 GTSNPN, CDR2 SVGIG (reference sequence). Trimming removed 3 bases from V and 4 bases from J; junction bases left unmatched: 4. The CDR3 region is CAWRWLAGYNEQFF. The CDR3 DNA reads TGTGCCTGGAGGTGGCTAGCGGGATACAATGAGCAGTTCTTC.